The rows below give T cell receptor beta chains drawn from one sample of a study of metastatic and nonmetastatic thyroid tumors. TCRdb called clones again from the PCR reads with MiXCR. The profile shows about 64,000 clones, less than 5% of them singletons. The sample consisted of blood. These receptors were taken from a female donor with papillary thyroid cancer or a benign thyroid nodule (not recorded which). Some clones in this sample may be carry-over from other donors' samples. CDR3s include the opening cysteine and the closing phenylalanine or tryptophan. The D gene is left open where the match is weak. Size is omitted from some rows. Given values are once, few, many or a class for expanded clones.

15	-	TRBV5-6	many	TRBJ1-5	TGTGCCAGCAGCCAACGTGGGGGGGTGGGTCAGCCCCAGCATTTT	CASSQRGGVGQPQHF
16	-	TRBV19	many	TRBJ1-2	TGTGCCAGTACCCGGCGGGGGGCGCAGGGGTACTATGGCTACACCTTC	CASTRRGAQGYYGYTF
14	-	TRBV11-2	many	TRBJ1-5	TGTGCCAGCAGCCGACAGTCTGAGAATCAGCCCCAGCATTTT	CASSRQSENQPQHF
14	-	TRBV5-6	many	TRBJ1-6	TGTGCCAGCAGCTTGGATATTAAGGATTCACCCCTCCACTTT	CASSLDIKDSPLHF
15	-	TRBV6-9	-	TRBJ1-1	TGTGCCAGCAGTTTAGACTCCATCATGAACACTGGAGCTTTCTTT	CASSLDSIMNTGAFF
12	TRBD1	TRBV19	many	TRBJ2-2	TGTGCCAGTTACAGGGGGTCCGGGGAGCTGTTTTTT	CASYRGSGELFF
12	-	TRBV27	few	TRBJ1-1	TGTGCCAGCAGTTCGGCAGGTTTTGAAGCTTTCTTT	CASSSAGFEAFF
11	-	TRBV20-1	few	TRBJ2-7	TGCAGTGCTAGTATCGCGTACGAGCAGTACTTC	CSASIAYEQYF
15	-	TRBV20-1	-	TRBJ2-2	TGCAGTGCTAGGGATTCGACAGGAAACACCGGGGAGCTGTTTTTT	CSARDSTGNTGELFF
15	-	TRBV13	many	TRBJ1-3	TGTGCCAGCAGCTTAATGGGCAGGGCTGGAAACACCATATATTTT	CASSLMGRAGNTIYF
14	-	TRBV6-1	many	TRBJ2-3	TGTGCCAGCAGTATGGGAGAGGGCACAGATACGCAGTATTTT	CASSMGEGTDTQYF
16	-	TRBV24-1	many	TRBJ1-6	TGTGCCACCAGTGATAACCGGGGAGGAGGTAGTTCACCCCTCCACTTT	CATSDNRGGGSSPLHF
13	-	TRBV6-5	many	TRBJ1-2	TGTGCCAGCAGTTACGTTTCGGGAGATGGCTACACCTTC	CASSYVSGDGYTF
12	-	TRBV7-9	few	TRBJ1-5	TGTGCCAGCAGCCCAGGCACAGATACACAGCATTTT	CASSPGTDTQHF
11	-	TRBV6-5	few	TRBJ2-1	TGTGCCAGCAGTTATATCAATGAGCAGTTCTTC	CASSYINEQFF
13	-	TRBV6-2/TRBV6-3	few	TRBJ1-1	TGTGCCAGCAGTTATACGGTTAACACTGAAGCTTTCTTT	CASSYTVNTEAFF
15	-	TRBV19	many	TRBJ2-3	TGTGCCAGTAGTATTTGGGGGACTAGCACAGATACGCAGTATTTT	CASSIWGTSTDTQYF
16	-	TRBV12-3/TRBV12-4	-	TRBJ2-2	TGTGCCAGCAGAGGGCTCGGCTGGGCGAACACCGGGGAGCTGTTTTTT	CASRGLGWANTGELFF
18	-	TRBV12-3/TRBV12-4	-	TRBJ2-6	TGTGCCAGCACTCGTGCCACAGTAGCCAACTCTGCGGCCAACGTCCTGACTTTC	CASTRATVANSAANVLTF
11	-	TRBV6-1	-	TRBJ1-1	TGTGCCAGCAGAGAATACACTGAAGCTTTCTTT	CASREYTEAFF
16	TRBD2	TRBV5-1	many	TRBJ2-1	TGCGCCAGCAGCTCATTACTAGCGGTGTCCTACAATGAGCAGTTCTTC	CASSSLLAVSYNEQFF
14	-	TRBV18	many	TRBJ2-6	TGTGCCAGCTCACCAGGGTCTGGGGCCAACGTCCTGACTTTC	CASSPGSGANVLTF
13	TRBD1	TRBV7-2	many	TRBJ1-5	TGTGCCAGCAGACTGACAGGGGGTCAGCCCCAGCATTTT	CASRLTGGQPQHF
13	-	TRBV6-1	-	TRBJ2-7	TGTGCCAGCAGTGAAGCGGATTCCTACGAGCAGTACTTC	CASSEADSYEQYF
16	-	TRBV7-9	few	TRBJ2-5	TGTGCCAGCAGCTTAAAACCGACAGGACCCCAAGAGACCCAGTACTTC	CASSLKPTGPQETQYF
15	-	TRBV24-1	-	TRBJ2-1	TGTGCCACCATTGAGGGGCAGGGGAACTACAATGAGCAGTTCTTC	CATIEGQGNYNEQFF
16	-	TRBV19	-	TRBJ2-1	TGTGCCAGTACAAGCATTGGTCGAGGGGGGCAGAATGAGCAGTTCTTC	CASTSIGRGGQNEQFF
15	-	TRBV5-1	many	TRBJ1-4	TGCGCCAGCAGCTTGGCCGCGGGTGATAATGAAAAACTGTTTTTT	CASSLAAGDNEKLFF
16	-	TRBV19	many	TRBJ2-6	TGTGCCAGTAGTATAGGGCAGGCCGCTGGGGCCAACGTCCTGACTTTC	CASSIGQAAGANVLTF
17	-	TRBV7-9	many	TRBJ1-5	TGTGCCTCCCAGGGCCCGGACAGCAATAAGATCAATCAGCCCCAGCATTTT	CASQGPDSNKINQPQHF
14	-	TRBV2	many	TRBJ1-4	TGTGCCAGCAGCTTACAGGGCAGTTATGAAAAACTGTTTTTT	CASSLQGSYEKLFF
15	TRBD1	TRBV7-8	-	TRBJ2-7	TGTGCCAGCAGCCCCACCGGACAGGGAAACTACGAGCAGTACTTC	CASSPTGQGNYEQYF
19	-	TRBV28	many	TRBJ2-1	TGTGCCAGCAGCCTAACCGTTCTCCGGGACGGAAGCTCCTACAATGAGCAGTTCTTC	CASSLTVLRDGSSYNEQFF
15	TRBD2	TRBV10-1	-	TRBJ2-2	TGCGCCAGCAGTGAGAGCGGGGGAGCCAGCGGGGAGCTGTTTTTT	CASSESGGASGELFF
14	TRBD1	TRBV5-1	many	TRBJ1-1	TGCGCCAGCAGCTGGGACAGGGGGAACACTGAAGCTTTCTTT	CASSWDRGNTEAFF
12	-	TRBV12-3/TRBV12-4	many	TRBJ1-1	TGTGCCAGTAGTTTCAGGACGACTGAAGCTTTCTTT	CASSFRTTEAFF
13	-	TRBV6-1	many	TRBJ2-1	TGTGCCAGCAGTGCCCTAGGGAACAATGAGCAGTTCTTC	CASSALGNNEQFF
17	-	TRBV3-1	many	TRBJ2-1	TGTGCCAGCAGCTCCCGGGGGAGCGGCCTCTCCTACAATGAGCAGTTCTTC	CASSSRGSGLSYNEQFF
16	TRBD2	TRBV5-5	many	TRBJ2-1	TGTGCCAGCAGCTTGGAGACCCGGACTAGCTTTGGCGAGCAGTTCTTC	CASSLETRTSFGEQFF
16	-	TRBV19	many	TRBJ1-6	TGTGCCAATAGTCGGGACTGGGCTCAGCCGAATTCACCCCTCCACTTT	CANSRDWAQPNSPLHF
15	-	TRBV12-3/TRBV12-4	-	TRBJ1-1	TGTGCCAGCAGTTTTGGATCGGGGGGATTCACTGAAGCTTTCTTT	CASSFGSGGFTEAFF
15	-	TRBV7-9	few	TRBJ1-1	TGTGCCAGCAATGTACCCGGGACGAGCAACACTGAAGCTTTCTTT	CASNVPGTSNTEAFF
13	-	TRBV11-2	many	TRBJ2-3	TGTGCCAGCAGTAAGGGAAACACAGATACGCAGTATTTT	CASSKGNTDTQYF
18	-	TRBV6-1	-	TRBJ2-3	TGTGCCAGCAGTTCAAGGAGGTACGGGAGTCCACGCACAGATACGCAGTATTTT	CASSSRRYGSPRTDTQYF
13	TRBD2	TRBV5-1	many	TRBJ2-1	TGCGCCAGCAGCTTCGGAGCGGGAGGTGAGCAGTTCTTC	CASSFGAGGEQFF
15	TRBD2	TRBV9	many	TRBJ2-1	TGTGCCAGCGCCCGGGGGGACTACTCCTACAATGAGCAGTTCTTC	CASARGDYSYNEQFF
16	TRBD2	TRBV6-1	-	TRBJ2-3	TGTGCCAGCAATGACCGGACTAGCGGGACGGCGGATACGCAGTATTTT	CASNDRTSGTADTQYF
14	-	TRBV20-1	many	TRBJ2-7	TGCAGTGCTTCCCTGTCGGGATCTAACTACGAGCAGTACTTC	CSASLSGSNYEQYF
13	-	TRBV12-3/TRBV12-4	many	TRBJ1-2	TGTGCCAGCAGTATCGGACGATTCTATGGCTACACCTTC	CASSIGRFYGYTF